The sequence of this T cell receptor (beta chain) was determined in a study of blood T cell repertoires in COVID-19. Sequencing was performed with immunoSEQ multiplex PCR; in TCRdb, only in-frame clones are kept and a portion is missing. This table holds almost 500,000 clones, around nine tenths found once. Cohort 3 recovery required two negative PCRs, clearance, or symptom resolution. The germline V gene encodes CDR1 MRHNA and CDR2 SNTAGT. V gave up 4 bases and J gave up 3 bases, with 12 bases separating them. The CDR3 sequence is 14 residues long. This clone was seen a single time. This receptor was obtained from a woman aged 60-70 years who had recovered from COVID-19. The sequencing sample was made of PBMCs or T cells enriched from blood (not recorded which). The V gene is TRBV6-4, the J gene TRBJ1-2, with TRBD1 as a possible D gene (6 bases). CDR3 amino acids: CASSVRPGDYGYTF. The CDR3 nucleotides read TGTGCCAGCAGTGTTCGCCCAGGGGACTATGGCTACACCTTC.